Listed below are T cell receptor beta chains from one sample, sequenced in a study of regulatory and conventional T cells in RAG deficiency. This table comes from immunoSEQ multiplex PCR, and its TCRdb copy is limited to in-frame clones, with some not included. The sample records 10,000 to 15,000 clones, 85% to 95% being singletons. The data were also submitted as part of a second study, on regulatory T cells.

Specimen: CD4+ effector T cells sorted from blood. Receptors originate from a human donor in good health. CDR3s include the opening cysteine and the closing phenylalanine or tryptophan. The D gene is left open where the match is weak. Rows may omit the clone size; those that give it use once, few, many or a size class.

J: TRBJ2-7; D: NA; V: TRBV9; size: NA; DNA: TGTGCCAGCAGCGTAGGCAGGGTGGGGACCTACGAGCAGTACTTC; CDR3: CASSVGRVGTYEQYF
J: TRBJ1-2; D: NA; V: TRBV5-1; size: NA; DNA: TGCGCCAGCAGCTTGGCGACAGTTCCTCCTGGGTATGGCTACACCTTC; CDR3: CASSLATVPPGYGYTF
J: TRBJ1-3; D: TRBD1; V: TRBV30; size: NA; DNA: TGTGCCGCTGACAGGGGGCTGGGAAACACCATATATTTT; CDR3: CAADRGLGNTIYF
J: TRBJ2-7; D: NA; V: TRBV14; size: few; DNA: TGTGCCAGCAGCCAAGGATTGAAGTACGAGCAGTACTTC; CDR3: CASSQGLKYEQYF
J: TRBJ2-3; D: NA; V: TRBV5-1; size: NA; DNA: TGCGCCAGCAGCTGGAATAGCCCTTCCACAGATACGCAGTATTTT; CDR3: CASSWNSPSTDTQYF
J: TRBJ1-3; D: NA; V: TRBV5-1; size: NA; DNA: TGCGCCAGCAGCTTGGGATACCAGGGAGACACCATATATTTT; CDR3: CASSLGYQGDTIYF
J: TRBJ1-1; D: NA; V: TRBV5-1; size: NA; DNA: TGCGCCAGCTTCGCAGTAGGGCAGCGAAACACTGAAGCTTTCTTT; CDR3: CASFAVGQRNTEAFF
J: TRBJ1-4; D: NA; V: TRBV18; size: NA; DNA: TGTGCCAGCTCACCACCCGCGGGACGGGGCGGTGAAAAACTGTTTTTT; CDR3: CASSPPAGRGGEKLFF
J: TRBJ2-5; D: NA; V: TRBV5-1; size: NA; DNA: TGCGCCAGCAGCTCCCCTGATCAGGGAGGGACCCAGTACTTC; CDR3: CASSSPDQGGTQYF
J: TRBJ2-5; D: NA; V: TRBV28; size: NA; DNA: TGTGCCAGCAGTTTAGGAGGGAGTGGCCCCCAAGAGACCCAGTACTTC; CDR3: CASSLGGSGPQETQYF
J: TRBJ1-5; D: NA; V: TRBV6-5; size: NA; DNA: TGTGCCAGCAGGCCGGCAGGGACGAGCAATCAGCCCCAGCATTTT; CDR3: CASRPAGTSNQPQHF
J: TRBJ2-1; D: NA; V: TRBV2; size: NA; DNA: TGTGCCAGCAGTGATTTCGGGGCGGGTAATGAGCAGTTCTTC; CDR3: CASSDFGAGNEQFF
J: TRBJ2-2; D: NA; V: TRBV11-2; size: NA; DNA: TGTGCCAGCAGCTTCGTGCCGCCCGCGAACACCGGGGAGCTGTTTTTT; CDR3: CASSFVPPANTGELFF
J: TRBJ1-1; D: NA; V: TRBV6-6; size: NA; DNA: TGTGCCAGCAGTTCCGGACAGTCTTATGAAGCTTTCTTT; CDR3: CASSSGQSYEAFF
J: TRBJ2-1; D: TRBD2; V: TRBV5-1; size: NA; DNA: TGCGCCAGCAGCTTGACTAGCGGGGGGATACCGATCTCCTACAATGAGCAGTTCTTC; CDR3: CASSLTSGGIPISYNEQFF
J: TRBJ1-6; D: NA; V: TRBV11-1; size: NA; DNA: TGTGCCAGCAGCCTCGGCCAGGGATTTTATAATTCACCCCTCCACTTT; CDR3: CASSLGQGFYNSPLHF
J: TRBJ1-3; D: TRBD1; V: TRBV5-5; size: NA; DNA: TGTGCCAGCAGCACCGGACAGGGCAGAAACACCATATATTTT; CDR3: CASSTGQGRNTIYF
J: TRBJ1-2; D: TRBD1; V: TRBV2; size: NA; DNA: TGTGCCAGCAGGGTACCGGGACAGGGGACAGCTAACTATGGCTACACCTTC; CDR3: CASRVPGQGTANYGYTF
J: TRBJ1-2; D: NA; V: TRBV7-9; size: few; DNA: TGTGCCAGCAGCTTAGCTTTAGCTAACTATGGCTACACCTTC; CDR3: CASSLALANYGYTF
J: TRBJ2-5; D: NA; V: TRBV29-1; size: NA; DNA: TGCAGCGTCCGTGTGGGGGCGGGGGAGACCCAGTACTTC; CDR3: CSVRVGAGETQYF
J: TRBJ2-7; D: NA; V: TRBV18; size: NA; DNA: TGTGCCAGCTCCGAGGCGGACTCAATCTCCTACGAGCAGTACTTC; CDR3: CASSEADSISYEQYF
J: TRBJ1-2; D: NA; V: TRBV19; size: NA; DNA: TGTGCCAGTATTGGAGGGTACCTCTATGGCTACACCTTC; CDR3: CASIGGYLYGYTF
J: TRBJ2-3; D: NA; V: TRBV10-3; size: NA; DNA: TGTGCCATCAGTGAGGGGGCCCGACGGCCCACAGATACGCAGTATTTT; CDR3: CAISEGARRPTDTQYF
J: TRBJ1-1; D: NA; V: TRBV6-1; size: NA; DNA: TGTGCCAGCAGTTATGACAGTAACACTGAAGCTTTCTTT; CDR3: CASSYDSNTEAFF
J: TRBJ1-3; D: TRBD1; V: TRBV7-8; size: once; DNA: TGTGCCAGCAGCTCGGGACAGATAAACACCATATATTTT; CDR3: CASSSGQINTIYF
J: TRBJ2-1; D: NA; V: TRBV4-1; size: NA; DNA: TGCGCTAGCAGCCAAGCCCGCTACCGCAATGAGCAGTTCTTC; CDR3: CASSQARYRNEQFF
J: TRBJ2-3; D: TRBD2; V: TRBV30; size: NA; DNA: TGTGCCTGGAGTGCCGGGACTAGCGGATCTAGCACAGATACGCAGTATTTT; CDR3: CAWSAGTSGSSTDTQYF
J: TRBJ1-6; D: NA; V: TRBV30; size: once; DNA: TGTGCCTGGAGTGTGGGCAATAATTCACCCCTCCACTTT; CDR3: CAWSVGNNSPLHF
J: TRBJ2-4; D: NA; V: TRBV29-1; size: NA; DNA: TGCAGCGTTGAAGTTGCCCCCTTGACGAGTAAAAACATTCAGTACTTC; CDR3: CSVEVAPLTSKNIQYF
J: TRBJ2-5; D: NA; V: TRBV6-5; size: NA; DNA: TGTGCCAGCAGTTACTCGACAGTACAGACCCAGTACTTC; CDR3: CASSYSTVQTQYF
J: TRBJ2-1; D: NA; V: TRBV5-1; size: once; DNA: TGCGCCAGCAGCCCTCTCGGACTTCCCAACAATGAGCAGTTCTTC; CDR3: CASSPLGLPNNEQFF
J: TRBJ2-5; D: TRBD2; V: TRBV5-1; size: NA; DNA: TGCGCCAGCTCCCCTGGGACTAGTGGGGTCCAAGAGACCCAGTACTTC; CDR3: CASSPGTSGVQETQYF
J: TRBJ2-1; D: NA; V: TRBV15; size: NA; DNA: TGTGCCACCAGCTGGGACACTTCCTCCTACAATGAGCAGTTCTTC; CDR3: CATSWDTSSYNEQFF
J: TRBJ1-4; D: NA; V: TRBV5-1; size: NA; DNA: TGCGCCAGCAGCTTGGGGCAGGGCAAGGATGAAAAACTGTTTTTT; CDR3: CASSLGQGKDEKLFF
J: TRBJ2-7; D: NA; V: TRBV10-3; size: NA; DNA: TGTGCCATCGCGCAGGGGGGGGACGAGCAGTACTTC; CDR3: CAIAQGGDEQYF
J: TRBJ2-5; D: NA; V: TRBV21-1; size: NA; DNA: TGTGCCAGCAGCAGGAGCCCCGGACTAGCGGGGGGGCTTGAGACCCAGTACTTC; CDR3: CASSRSPGLAGGLETQYF
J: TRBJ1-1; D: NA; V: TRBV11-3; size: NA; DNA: TGTGCCAGCAGCAAGGGACGGAACAATGAAGCTTTCTTT; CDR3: CASSKGRNNEAFF
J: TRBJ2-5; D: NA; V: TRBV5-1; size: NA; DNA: TGCGCCAGCAGCTTGGACCCCCCTGATGGGGGGGAGACCCAGTACTTC; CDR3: CASSLDPPDGGETQYF
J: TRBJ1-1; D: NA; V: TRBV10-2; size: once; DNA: TGCGCCAGCAGGACGATAGTTACTGAAGCTTTCTTT; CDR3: CASRTIVTEAFF
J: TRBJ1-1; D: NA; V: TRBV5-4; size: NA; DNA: TGTGCCAGCAGCCCGACGGGACAGAACACTGAAGCTTTCTTT; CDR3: CASSPTGQNTEAFF
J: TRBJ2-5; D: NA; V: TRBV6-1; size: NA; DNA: TGTGCCAGCAGTGGCGTAGGGGGTCAGATGGGGACCCAGTACTTC; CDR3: CASSGVGGQMGTQYF
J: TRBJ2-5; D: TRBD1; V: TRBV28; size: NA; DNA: TGTGCCAGCATGCGAGGGGGCGGGGAGACCCAGTACTTC; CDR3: CASMRGGGETQYF
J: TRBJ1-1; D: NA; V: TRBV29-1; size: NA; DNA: TGCAGCGCAGGGGAGGACACTGAAGCTTTCTTT; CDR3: CSAGEDTEAFF
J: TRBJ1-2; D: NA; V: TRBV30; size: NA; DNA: TGTGCCTGGAGTGTACGTGACTATGGCTACACCTTC; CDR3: CAWSVRDYGYTF
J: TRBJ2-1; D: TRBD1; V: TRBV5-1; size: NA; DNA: TGCGCCAGCAGCTTGATGGGACAGGATGAGCAGTTCTTC; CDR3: CASSLMGQDEQFF
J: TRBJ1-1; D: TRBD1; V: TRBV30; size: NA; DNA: TGTGCCTGGAGTAGACAGGGCCTCACTGAAGCTTTCTTT; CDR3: CAWSRQGLTEAFF
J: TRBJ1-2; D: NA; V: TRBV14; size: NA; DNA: TGTGCCAGCAGCCAAGATGTCATTGGCTATGGCTACACCTTC; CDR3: CASSQDVIGYGYTF
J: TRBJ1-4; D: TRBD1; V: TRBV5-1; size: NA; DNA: TGCGCCAGTTCGTCGGGACAGTTTAATGAAAAACTGTTTTTT; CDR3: CASSSGQFNEKLFF
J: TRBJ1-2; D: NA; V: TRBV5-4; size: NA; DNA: TGTGCCAGCAGCGTACCAACGGGGAACTATGGCTACACCTTC; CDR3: CASSVPTGNYGYTF
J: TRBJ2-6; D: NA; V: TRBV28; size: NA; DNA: TGTGCCAGCAGTTCCGCCCACCCCGGCTCTGGGGCCAACGTCCTGACTTTC; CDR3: CASSSAHPGSGANVLTF
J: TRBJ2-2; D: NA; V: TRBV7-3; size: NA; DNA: TGTGCCAGCAGCTTAGTATCTGGAGTCGGTACCGGGGAGCTGTTTTTT; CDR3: CASSLVSGVGTGELFF
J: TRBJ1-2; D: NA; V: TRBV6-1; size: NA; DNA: TGTGCCAGCAGCTTACAACGGGCGGGTGGCTACACCTTC; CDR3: CASSLQRAGGYTF
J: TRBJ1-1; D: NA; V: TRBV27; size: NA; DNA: TGTGCCAGCAGTTGGTTCAGAAACACTGAAGCTTTCTTT; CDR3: CASSWFRNTEAFF
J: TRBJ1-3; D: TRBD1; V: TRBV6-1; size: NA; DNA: TGTGCCAGCATTCCGGGACAGGGGTGGAACACCATATATTTT; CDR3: CASIPGQGWNTIYF
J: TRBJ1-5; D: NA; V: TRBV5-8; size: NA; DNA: TGTGCCAGCAGCTTCAGGGGCTTCAATCAGCCCCAGCATTTT; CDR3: CASSFRGFNQPQHF
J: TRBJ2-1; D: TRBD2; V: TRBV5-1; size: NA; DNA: TGCGCCAGCAGCTCACTCAGCGGGGGATACAATGAGCAGTTCTTC; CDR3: CASSSLSGGYNEQFF
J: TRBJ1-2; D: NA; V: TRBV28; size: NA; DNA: TGTGCCAGCAGTTTGGAGGGAAGCTATGGCTACACCTTC; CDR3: CASSLEGSYGYTF
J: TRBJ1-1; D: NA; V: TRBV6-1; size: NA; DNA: TGTGCCAGCAGTGAGACCATTAGGGGTAACACTGAAGCTTTCTTT; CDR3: CASSETIRGNTEAFF
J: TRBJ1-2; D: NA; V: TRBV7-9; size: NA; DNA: TGTGCCAGCAGCTTATTCGGATCGACCCTTAAAGATGGCTACACCTTC; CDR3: CASSLFGSTLKDGYTF
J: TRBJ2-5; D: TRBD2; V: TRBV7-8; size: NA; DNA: TGTGCCAGCAGCCAGCTCTCGGGCGGGGGAAAGGAGACCCAGTACTTC; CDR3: CASSQLSGGGKETQYF